The clone carrying this T cell receptor beta chain was detected many times. No antigen is known for it. The data derive from a study of CD8 T cells in ankylosing spondylitis. Study results and limitations: Characteristic of ankylosing spondylitis blood, it appeared, was a TCR beta motif comprising several highly homologous variants. Earlier studies detected some motif variants in reactive arthritis synovial fluid and blood. Disease-linked clones were reportedly significantly enriched in matched ankylosing spondylitis synovial fluid.

By quantitative 5'-RACE with molecular barcodes, the TCR beta libraries were made. TCRdb processed the 5' RACE reads anew with MiXCR; each CDR3 protein has one entry. The sample contains approximately 100,000 distinct CDR3 sequences, about 8% of which appear only once. The ends were cut back, 0 bases at V and 8 bases at J, with 8 bases in the middle. This CDR3 contains 13 residues. The germline gives CDR1 KGHSH, CDR2 LQKENI. This clonotype was sampled from a male donor with ankylosing spondylitis or in good health (not recorded which). Sequencing was performed on blood, either unsorted or a sorted T cell fraction (not recorded which). The V and J genes are TRBV18 and TRBJ2-1, with D unresolved. The CDR3 DNA reads TGTGCCAGCTCACCACCGGGTTATGATGAGCAGTTCTTC. Its translation is CASSPPGYDEQFF.